These 30 T cell receptor beta chains originate from one sample sequenced in a study of CD8+CD57+ T cells in acquired aplastic anemia. Only patients with CD8+CD57+ cell expansion on flow cytometry were chosen for sequencing. Genomic DNA, serving as template, underwent TCR beta VDJ and CDR3 profiling. TCRdb re-called the reads through MiXCR, storing one row per CDR3 protein. Of 210,000 or so distinct CDR3 sequences listed, approximately 51% are singletons. The sample taken for sequencing was sorted CD4+, CD8+, or CD8+CD57+ T cells (not recorded which) from PBMCs. Every receptor here comes from a human donor with aplastic anemia.

Only a few counts were recorded for this clonotype. The germline gene is not matched at one end of the junction; a read error may be the cause. The chain uses TRBV20-1 and TRBJ2-7; the match to TRBD1 covers 7 bases. Germline CDR1 is DFQATT and CDR2 is SNEGSKA (reference sequence). This CDR3 contains 10 residues. CDR3 in amino acids: CGAQGYEQYF. Written as DNA, the CDR3 is TGTGGTGCACAGGGGTACGAGCAGTACTTC.

V and J are TRBV20-1 and TRBJ1-5; D is undetermined. The CDR3 totals 11 residues. V was shortened by 3 bases and J by 14 bases, with 14 bases between the two germline ends. Germline assignment: CDR1 DFQATT and CDR2 SNEGSKA (reference sequence). The CDR3 sequence: CSARGFVYEHF. The CDR3, as DNA: TGCAGTGCTAGGGGTTTTGTATACGAGCATTTT.

This clonotype was seen a handful of times. V gene TRBV12-3 or TRBV12-4 combines with J gene TRBJ1-1, with a weak D call TRBD1 (5 bases). This CDR3 contains 14 residues. Trimming stripped 5 bases from V and 6 bases from J, with 16 bases between. CDR3 DNA sequence: TGTGCCAGCAGTCTCTTCGGGGGGAGTGCTGAAGCTTTCTTT. This gives the protein CASSLFGGSAEAFF.

The rearrangement uses TRBV19 and TRBJ2-7; D is possibly TRBD1 (6 bases). The germline CDR1 and CDR2 sequences are LNHDA and SQIVND (reference sequence). The ends were cut back, 2 bases at V and 1 base at J, with 9 bases in the middle. This CDR3 has 14 amino acids. CDR3 nucleotide sequence: TGTGCCAGTAGTATACAACAGGGTTCCTACGAGCAGTACTTC. Translating gives CASSIQQGSYEQYF. The whole variable domain, filled in from reference TRBV19 and TRBJ2-7, reads DGGITQSPKYLFRKEGQNVTLSCEQNLNHDAMYWYRQDPGQGLRLIYYSQIVNDFQKGDIAEGYSVSREKKESFPLTVTSAQKNPTAFYLCASSIQQGSYEQYFGPGTRLTVT.

The rearrangement joins TRBV3-1 to TRBJ1-1; D may be TRBD1 (6 bases). In germline, CDR1 is LGHDT, CDR2 YNNKEL (reference sequence). The CDR3 length is 18 residues. Trimming pared 0 bases from V and 4 bases from J, leaving 21 bases between. DNA for the CDR3: TGTGCCAGCAGCCAAGAGGTTCATGGAGGGGGGGCGGGCACTGAAGCTTTCTTT. Protein sequence: CASSQEVHGGGAGTEAFF.

This clonotype was observed many times. The CDR3 does not end in the conserved phenylalanine or tryptophan, so this is likely a read error. This chain links TRBV11-2 with TRBJ1-6; D call uncertain. V lost 0 bases, J lost 8 bases, and 11 bases lay in between. The V gene's germline CDR1 is SGHAT and CDR2 FQNNGV. The CDR3 runs to 15 residues. CDR3 region: CASSLDRLGYSPLHL. CDR3 nucleotides: TGTGCCAGCAGCTTAGACCGTCTTGGTTATTCACCCCTCCACCTT.

The chain carries TRBV9 and TRBJ1-4, with no clear D. Germline V gene data show CDR1 as SGDLS and CDR2 as YYNGEE. The CDR3 covers 16 residues. The V end was cut by 4 bases, the J end by 0 bases, with 13 bases between. CDR3 loop: CASSRLRAATNEKLFF. For the CDR3, the DNA is TGTGCCAGCAGCCGACTCCGGGCGGCAACTAATGAAAAACTGTTTTTT. The variable domain in full, completed from reference TRBV9 and TRBJ1-4, reads DSGVTQTPKHLITATGQRVTLRCSPRSGDLSVYWYQQSLDQGLQFLIQYYNGEERAKGNILERFSAQQFPDLHSELNLSSLELGDSALYFCASSRLRAATNEKLFFGSGTQLSVL.

This sequence joins TRBV25-1 and TRBJ1-1; D remains ambiguous. This CDR3 has 14 residues. Germline V lookup: CDR1 MGHDK, CDR2 SYGVNS. V gave up 1 base and J gave up 3 bases, with 9 bases separating them. The CDR3 spells CASSEFGKHTEAFF. The DNA of the CDR3 is TGTGCCAGCAGTGAATTTGGGAAGCACACTGAAGCTTTCTTT. The full variable domain, rest sourced from reference TRBV25-1 and TRBJ1-1, is EADIYQTPRYLVIGTGKKITLECSQTMGHDKMYWYQQDPGMELHLIHYSYGVNSTEKGDLSSESTVSRIRTEHFPLTLESARPSHTSQYLCASSEFGKHTEAFFGQGTRLTVV.

The chain links TRBV4-1 to TRBJ1-6; 7 bases fit TRBD1. J gave up 9 bases and V 8 bases, and 4 bases lay outside the gene matches. The CDR3 has 12 residues. CDR1 is MGHRA and CDR2 is YSYEKL in the germline V gene. The DNA for the CDR3 is TGCGCCAGCGAAGGACAGGCTTCACCCCTCCACTTT. This translates into CASEGQASPLHF.

This clonotype was detected ten times or more. The gene calls are TRBV12-3 or TRBV12-4 and TRBJ2-2, with 10 positions matching TRBD1. The CDR3 runs to 18 residues. Trimming took 0 bases from V and 3 from J; bases not matched to a gene: 7. The CDR3 DNA reads TGTGCCAGCAGTTTAGCGCTTCCCGGACAGGGGGACACCGGGGAGCTGTTTTTT. Translating it yields CASSLALPGQGDTGELFF.

Ten or more counts support this clonotype. V and J are TRBV5-5 and TRBJ1-6, with D tentatively TRBD1 (6 bases). V was trimmed by 0 bases and J by 6 bases, leaving 13 bases between them. Germline values: CDR1 SGHKS, CDR2 YYEKEE (reference sequence). The CDR3 is made up of 16 amino acids. The CDR3 bases are TGTGCCAGCAGCTTGGTTGAGGACAGAACTAATTCACCCCTCCACTTT. Protein sequence: CASSLVEDRTNSPLHF.

This clonotype was picked up many times. The chain employs TRBV19 and TRBJ1-5; 8 nucleotides align to TRBD1. There are 16 residues in the CDR3. Losses at the gene ends were 5 bases for V and 1 base for J; bases not matched to a gene: 7. Germline-derived CDR1 and CDR2 are LNHDA and SQIVND (reference sequence). The CDR3 reads CASSPRDRGSNQPQHF. CDR3 nucleotides: TGTGCCAGTAGTCCTCGTGACAGGGGCAGCAATCAGCCCCAGCATTTT.

In regard to this clonotype: The junction departs from germline at one end; a sequencing error may be responsible. V and J are TRBV7-6 and TRBJ2-7; D is possibly TRBD2 (6 bases). Germline lookup yields CDR1 SGHVS and CDR2 FNYEAQ. This CDR3 is built from 13 residues. The CDR3 nucleotides are TGTGCCAGCAGCTTAGCTTGGCGGGACGAGCAGTACTTT. Its protein is CASSLAWRDEQYF.

As to this clonotype: A much larger clone lies a single base off, so this may be a read error. The genes are TRBV5-1 and TRBJ2-6, with a possible D match to TRBD2 (6 bases). The CDR3 is 15 amino acids. The germline CDR1 and CDR2 sequences are SGHRS and YFSETQ. The CDR3, as DNA: TGCGCCAGCAGCTTTACGGGAGCTGGGGCCAGCGTCCTGACTTTC. Translating it yields CASSFTGAGASVLTF.

J is TRBJ2-7 and V is TRBV7-2; D unclear. The CDR3 sequence is 13 residues long. The ends were cut back, 0 bases at V and 4 bases at J, with 7 bases in the middle. Germline V lookup: CDR1 SGHTA, CDR2 FQGNSA. The CDR3 coding sequence is TGTGCCAGCAGCTTAGCGGTCGGTTACGAGCAGTACTTC. This codes for CASSLAVGYEQYF.

The chain links TRBV10-1 to TRBJ2-1, with D possibly TRBD2 on 6 matching bases. With 2 bases removed from V and 1 base from J, the gap between germline ends came to 6 bases. The CDR3 is made up of 14 amino acids. Germline lookup yields CDR1 WNHNN and CDR2 SYGVQD (reference sequence). The CDR3 bases are TGCGCCAGCAGTGAGCGGGAGTCCTACAATGAGCAGTTCTTC. Protein product: CASSERESYNEQFF.

This clonotype was recorded many times. The gene calls are TRBV15 and TRBJ1-1; the match to TRBD1 covers 7 bases. Trimming removed 7 bases from V and 1 base from J; junction bases left unmatched: 9. The CDR3 totals 15 residues. The germline CDR1 and CDR2 sequences are LNHNV and YYDKDF (reference sequence). The CDR3 nucleotides are TGTGCCACCACCTCATCCGCAGGGGGGAACACTGAAGCTTTCTTT. It specifies CATTSSAGGNTEAFF.

This chain connects TRBV28 to TRBJ2-3; TRBD1 agrees at 7 bases. This CDR3 is 16 amino acids long. The J segment lost 1 base and the V segment lost 4 bases, leaving 8 bases of the junction unmatched. CDR1 and CDR2 from the germline V gene are MDHEN and SYDVKM. The CDR3: CASSSLTGMGTDTQYF. In DNA, the CDR3 is TGTGCCAGCAGTTCCTTGACAGGGATGGGCACAGATACGCAGTATTTT. Full variable domain (remainder filled in from reference TRBV28 and TRBJ2-3): DVKVTQSSRYLVKRTGEKVFLECVQDMDHENMFWYRQDPGLGLRLIYFSYDVKMKEKGDIPEGYSVSREKKERFSLILESASTNQTSMYLCASSSLTGMGTDTQYFGPGTRLTVL.

The sample holds many counts of this clonotype. V and J are TRBV19 and TRBJ1-5; 8 nucleotides agree with TRBD1. With V trimmed by 6 bases and J by 6 bases, 7 bases remained unmatched. CDR3 length: 14 residues. The germline CDR1 and CDR2 sequences are LNHDA and SQIVND (reference sequence). CDR3 protein: CASSRQGQGQPQHF. The CDR3 DNA follows: TGTGCCAGTAGCCGACAGGGGCAGGGTCAGCCCCAGCATTTT.

This clonotype was detected many times. The chain uses TRBV7-9 and TRBJ1-2; D gene unclear. The CDR3 covers 15 residues. Germline V gene data show CDR1 as SEHNR and CDR2 as FQNEAQ (reference sequence). V gave up 0 bases and J gave up 4 bases, with 12 bases separating them. The CDR3 sequence: CASSLAGPVGYGYTF. CDR3 in DNA: TGTGCCAGCAGCTTAGCAGGCCCAGTAGGCTATGGCTACACCTTC.

Concerning this clonotype: A much bigger clone sits one base away, suggesting this may be a read error. This sequence joins TRBV6-1 and TRBJ2-3, with a weak D call TRBD2 (6 bases). V was trimmed by 6 bases and J by 2 bases, leaving 9 bases between them. The length of the CDR3 is 13 residues. The V gene's germline CDR1 is MNHNS and CDR2 SASEGT. In nucleotides, the CDR3 is TGTGCCAGCAGGGAGGGCGACACAGATACGCAGTATTTT. This codes for CASREGDTDTQYF.

The chain combines TRBV7-2 with TRBJ2-7; 10 nucleotides line up with TRBD2. The V gene's germline CDR1 is SGHTA and CDR2 FQGNSA. With V trimmed by 5 bases and J by 2 bases, 6 bases remained unmatched. The CDR3 is made up of 15 amino acids. The CDR3 here is CASSQRTSGPYEQYF. The CDR3 nucleotides are TGTGCCAGCAGCCAACGGACTAGCGGACCCTACGAGCAGTACTTC.

On this clonotype: This may stem from a read error, because a much larger clone lies one nucleotide away. The chain employs TRBV10-3 and TRBJ1-2; no clear D. Per the germline V gene, CDR1 is ENHRY and CDR2 is SYGVKD. CDR3 length: 14 residues. In nucleotides, the CDR3 is TGTGCCAGCAGTTACGCCGAGGTCCGGGGTGGCTACACCTTC. This codes for CASSYAEVRGGYTF.

This chain joins TRBV25-1 and TRBJ2-1; 7 bases match TRBD1. V shed 7 bases and J 10 bases; nucleotides not matched to a gene: 16. Germline CDR1 is MGHDK and CDR2 is SYGVNS. The CDR3 is 15 amino acids. The CDR3 sequence: CASTQGRTGSYEQFF. Here the CDR3 DNA reads TGTGCCAGCACCCAAGGCAGGACAGGCTCCTACGAGCAGTTCTTC.

In its sample, this clonotype was seen many times. The J gene is TRBJ2-6, the V gene TRBV19; 11 positions agree with TRBD2. Germline CDR1 is LNHDA and CDR2 is SQIVND (reference sequence). Trimming removed 4 bases from V and 1 base from J; junction bases left unmatched: 9. The CDR3 length is 19 residues. This CDR3 is CASSTYIAGGPSGANVLTF. The CDR3 DNA reads as TGTGCCAGTAGTACCTATATAGCGGGGGGGCCGTCTGGGGCCAACGTCCTGACTTTC.

The chain joins TRBV7-2 to TRBJ2-2; D is undetermined. Deletions cut 5 bases from V and 1 base from J, with 5 bases between. Germline CDR1 is SGHTA and CDR2 is FQGNSA. This CDR3 is 13 amino acids long. The CDR3 reads CASSRQNTGELFF. For the CDR3, the DNA is TGTGCCAGCAGCAGGCAGAACACCGGGGAGCTGTTTTTT.

The table lists this clonotype with a few counts. The CDR3 DNA reads TGTGCCATCAATTCGGGACAGGGGGGAAACGAGCAGTACTTC. Protein product: CAINSGQGGNEQYF. The rearrangement links TRBV10-3 to TRBJ2-7; 11 bases line up with TRBD1. V shed 7 bases and J 5 bases; nucleotides not matched to a gene: 7. CDR1 is ENHRY, CDR2 SYGVKD, per germline. This CDR3 is built from 14 residues.

This clonotype was seen many times. J is TRBJ1-1 and V is TRBV7-9; tentative D call: TRBD1 (6 bases). The length of the CDR3 is 14 residues. CDR1 and CDR2 (germline): SEHNR, FQNEAQ (reference sequence). Trimming removed 2 bases from V and 4 bases from J, with 11 bases in between. As DNA, the CDR3 is TGTGCCAGCAGCTTAACAGGGTTGGGCACTGAAGCTTTCTTT. Translating gives CASSLTGLGTEAFF.

The V gene is TRBV15, the J gene TRBJ1-6; unclear D gene. Germline V gives CDR1 LNHNV, CDR2 YYDKDF (reference sequence). V was trimmed by 0 bases and J by 6 bases, leaving 3 bases between them. The CDR3 length is 13 residues. CDR3 sequence (DNA): TGTGCCACCAGCAGAGACAGTAATTCACCCCTCCACTTT. Translation gives CATSRDSNSPLHF.

This clonotype was observed many times. The chain couples TRBV7-8 to TRBJ2-1; 8 bases are a match to TRBD2. The CDR3 has 15 amino acids. Germline V lookup: CDR1 SGHVS, CDR2 FQNEAQ. The junction had 3 bases not matched to a gene; V was cut back by 1 base and J by 4 bases. DNA of the CDR3: TGTGCCAGCAGCTTAGGCGGGGGGCAGTACAATGAGCAGTTCTTC. This gives the protein CASSLGGGQYNEQFF.